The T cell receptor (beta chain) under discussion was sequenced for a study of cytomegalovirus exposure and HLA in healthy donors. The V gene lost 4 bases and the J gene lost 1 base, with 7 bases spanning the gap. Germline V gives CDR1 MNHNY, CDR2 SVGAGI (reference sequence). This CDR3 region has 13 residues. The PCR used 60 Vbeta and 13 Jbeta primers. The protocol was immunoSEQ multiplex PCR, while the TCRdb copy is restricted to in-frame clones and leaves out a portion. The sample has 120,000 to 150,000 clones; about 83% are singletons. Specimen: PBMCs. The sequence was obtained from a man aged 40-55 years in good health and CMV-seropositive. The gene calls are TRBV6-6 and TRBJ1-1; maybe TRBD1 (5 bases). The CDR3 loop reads CASSWRGNTEAFF. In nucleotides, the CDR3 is TGTGCCAGCAGTTGGAGGGGGAACACTGAAGCTTTCTTT.